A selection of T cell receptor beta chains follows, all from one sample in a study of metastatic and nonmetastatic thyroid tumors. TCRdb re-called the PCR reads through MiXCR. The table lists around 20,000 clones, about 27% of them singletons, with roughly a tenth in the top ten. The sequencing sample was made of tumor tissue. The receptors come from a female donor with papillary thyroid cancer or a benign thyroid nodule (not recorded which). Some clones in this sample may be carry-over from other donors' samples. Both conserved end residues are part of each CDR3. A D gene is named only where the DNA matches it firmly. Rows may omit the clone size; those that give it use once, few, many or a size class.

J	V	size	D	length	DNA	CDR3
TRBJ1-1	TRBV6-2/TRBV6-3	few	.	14	TGTGCCAGCAGTTACGACTTCATGAACACTGAAGCTTTCTTT	CASSYDFMNTEAFF
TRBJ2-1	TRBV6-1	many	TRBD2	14	TGTGCCAGTCTTAGCGGGAGCGGGCGGAATGAGCAGTTCTTC	CASLSGSGRNEQFF
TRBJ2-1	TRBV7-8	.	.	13	TGTGCCAGCAGCTTGCGTGCCAGCAGGGAGCAGTTCTTC	CASSLRASREQFF
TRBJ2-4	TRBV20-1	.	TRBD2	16	TGCAGTGCTGGAGTAGGGCCGGGGGGGCTCCAAAACGTTCAGTACTTC	CSAGVGPGGLQNVQYF
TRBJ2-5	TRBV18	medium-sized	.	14	TGTGCCAGCTCACCACTAGCGGAAAAAGAGACCCAGTACTTC	CASSPLAEKETQYF
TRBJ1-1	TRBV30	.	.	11	TGTGCCTGGAGTGTGGACGGGCAAGCTTTCTTT	CAWSVDGQAFF
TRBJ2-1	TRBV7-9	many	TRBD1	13	TGTGCCTCCAGGGACAGGGGGGTCGATGAGCAGTTCTTC	CASRDRGVDEQFF
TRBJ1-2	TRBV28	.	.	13	TGTGCCAGCAGCCCAACAGTTTACTATGGCTACACCTTC	CASSPTVYYGYTF
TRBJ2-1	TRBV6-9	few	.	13	TGCACCAGCAGTGAGGAGCCGCGGGATGAGCAGTTCTTC	CTSSEEPRDEQFF
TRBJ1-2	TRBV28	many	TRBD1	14	TGTGCCAGCAGCTCCCCCGGACAGGGTAGGGGCTACACCTTC	CASSSPGQGRGYTF
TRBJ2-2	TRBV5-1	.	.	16	TGCGCCAGCAATATCGGAGGGGGCAAGAACACCGGGGAGCTGTTTTTT	CASNIGGGKNTGELFF
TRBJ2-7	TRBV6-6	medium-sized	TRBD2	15	TGTACCAGCAGTTATTCGGGACTAGCGGGAGTCGAGCAGTACTTC	CTSSYSGLAGVEQYF
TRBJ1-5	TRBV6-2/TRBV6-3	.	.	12	TGTGCCAGCAGTTACGGGACAATGCCCCAGCATTTT	CASSYGTMPQHF
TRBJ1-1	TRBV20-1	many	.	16	TGCAGTGCTAGAGATTGGGGCGCAGGGTTTAACACTGAAGCTTTCTTT	CSARDWGAGFNTEAFF
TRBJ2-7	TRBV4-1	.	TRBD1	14	TGCGCCAGCAGCCAAGGGTTGACAGGGGTCGAGCAGTACTTC	CASSQGLTGVEQYF
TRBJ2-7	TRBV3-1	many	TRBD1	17	TGTGCCAGCAGCCCTAGACCCGGGACAGGGTCTCTCCACGAGCAGTACTTC	CASSPRPGTGSLHEQYF
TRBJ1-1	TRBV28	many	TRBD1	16	TGTGCCAGCAGTTTAGAGGGACAGGGGTGGGACACTGAAGCTTTCTTT	CASSLEGQGWDTEAFF
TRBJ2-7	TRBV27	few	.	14	TGTGCCAGCAGTCCCGGGGTGTCCGGATACGAGCAGTACTTC	CASSPGVSGYEQYF
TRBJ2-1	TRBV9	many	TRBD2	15	TGTGCCAGCAGCGTTAGCGGGATCCTATACAATGAGCAGTTCTTC	CASSVSGILYNEQFF
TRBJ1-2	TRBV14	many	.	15	TGTGCCAGCAGCCAAGATCAAGCCCGGGACTATGGCTACACCTTC	CASSQDQARDYGYTF
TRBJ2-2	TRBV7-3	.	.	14	TGTGCCAGCAGCTTTGGTGTTCGTACCGGGGAGCTGTTTTTT	CASSFGVRTGELFF
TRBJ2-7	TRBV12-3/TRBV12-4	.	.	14	TGTGCCAGCAGTCCCCTGGACGGACCTTACGAGCAGTACTTC	CASSPLDGPYEQYF
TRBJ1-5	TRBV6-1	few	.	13	TGTGCCAGCAGTCCACATGGGAGTCAGCCCCAGCATTTT	CASSPHGSQPQHF
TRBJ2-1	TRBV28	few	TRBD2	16	TGTGCCAGCAGTTTATCGACTAGCGTGATTTTCGATGAGCAGTTCTTC	CASSLSTSVIFDEQFF
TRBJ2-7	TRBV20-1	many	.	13	TGCAGTGCTCCTATAAGGGGGGGGTACGAGCAGTACTTC	CSAPIRGGYEQYF
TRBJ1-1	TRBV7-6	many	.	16	TGTGCCAGCAGCCAACAACAGGGTGCGAGAAACACTGAAGCTTTCTTT	CASSQQQGARNTEAFF
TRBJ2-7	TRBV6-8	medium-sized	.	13	TGTGCCAGCAGTTCAGGGAGCCTACGATCGCAGTACTTC	CASSSGSLRSQYF
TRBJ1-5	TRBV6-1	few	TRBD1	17	TGTGCCAGCAGCCTTGGGACAGGACCCTATAGCAATCAGCCCCAGCATTTT	CASSLGTGPYSNQPQHF
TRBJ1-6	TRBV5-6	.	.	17	TGTGCCAGCAGACGGGGGGCAGGGAGAAACTATAATTCACCCCTCCACTTT	CASRRGAGRNYNSPLHF
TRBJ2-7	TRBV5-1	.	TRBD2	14	TGCGCCAGCAGCTGGGCGCGGGAGGATCCCGAGCAGTACTTC	CASSWAREDPEQYF
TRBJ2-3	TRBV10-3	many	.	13	TGTGCCATCCAGGCGGACCGCACAGATACGCAGTATTTT	CAIQADRTDTQYF
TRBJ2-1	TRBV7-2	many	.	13	TGTGCCAGCAGCCTCGTGGACCACAATGAGCAGTTCTTC	CASSLVDHNEQFF
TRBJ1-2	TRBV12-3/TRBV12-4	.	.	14	TGTGCCAGCAGTTTGTCAGGCAGGGGCTATGGCTACACCTTC	CASSLSGRGYGYTF
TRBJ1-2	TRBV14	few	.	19	TGTGCCAGCAGCCAAGGGGTGCGGGTCGCCTCTTCAGCTAACTATGGCTACACCTTC	CASSQGVRVASSANYGYTF
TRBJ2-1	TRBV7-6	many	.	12	TGTGCCAGCAGCTTCCGGCAGGATGAGCAGTTCTTC	CASSFRQDEQFF
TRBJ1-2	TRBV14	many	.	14	TGTGCCAGCAGCCAAGTCAGGGGTCTCGGGGGCTACACCTTC	CASSQVRGLGGYTF
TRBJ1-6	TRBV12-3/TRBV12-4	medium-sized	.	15	TGTGCCAGCAGTTTGGATGGAAGTTATAATTCACCCCTCCACTTT	CASSLDGSYNSPLHF
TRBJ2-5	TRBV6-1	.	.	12	TGTGCCAGCGGTGAGGGATCAGAGACCCAGTACTTC	CASGEGSETQYF
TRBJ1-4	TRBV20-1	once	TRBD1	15	TGCAGTGCTAGAGAGGGGACAGGCGAAAATGAAAAACTGTTTTTT	CSAREGTGENEKLFF
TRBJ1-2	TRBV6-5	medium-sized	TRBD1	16	TGTGCCAGCAGTTACTCAAGCCTGGGACAGTTCAATGGCTACACCTTC	CASSYSSLGQFNGYTF
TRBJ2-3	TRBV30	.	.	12	TGTGCCTGGAGTGTACAGGCAGATACGCAGTATTTT	CAWSVQADTQYF
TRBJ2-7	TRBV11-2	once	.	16	TGTGCCAGCAGCTTAATCGGTCAGATTAGCTCCTACGAGCAGTACTTC	CASSLIGQISSYEQYF
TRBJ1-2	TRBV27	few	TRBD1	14	TGTGCCAGCAGTTCTACAGGGGCCTACGATGGCTACACCTTC	CASSSTGAYDGYTF
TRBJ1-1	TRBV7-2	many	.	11	TGTGCCAGCAGCCGGCACACTGAAGCTTTCTTT	CASSRHTEAFF
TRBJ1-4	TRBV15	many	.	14	TGTGCCACCAGCAGAGAAGCCGCTCAAGAAAAACTGTTTTTT	CATSREAAQEKLFF
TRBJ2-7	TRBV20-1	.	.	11	TGTAGTGCTAGAGAACAGGAGGAGAAGTACTTC	CSAREQEEKYF
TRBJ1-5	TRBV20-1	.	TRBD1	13	TGCAGTGCTATTTTTGCAGGGGGATTGGCCCAGCATTTT	CSAIFAGGLAQHF
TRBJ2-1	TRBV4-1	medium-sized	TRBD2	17	TGCGCCAGCAGCAAAGTGGAAGCGGGAGTGCCCTACAATGAGCAGTTCTTC	CASSKVEAGVPYNEQFF
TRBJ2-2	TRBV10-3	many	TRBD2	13	TGTGCCATCACAGCTAGCGGGAGAGGGGAGCTGTTTTTT	CAITASGRGELFF
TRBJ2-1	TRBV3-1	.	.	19	TGTGCCAGCAGCCAAGTTGCATATCGTAGGACGGTGTCTGGCAATGAGCAGTTCTTC	CASSQVAYRRTVSGNEQFF
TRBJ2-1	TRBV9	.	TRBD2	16	TGTGCCAGCAGCTTAGCGAGACTAGCGGGGGGCAATGAGCAGTTCTTC	CASSLARLAGGNEQFF
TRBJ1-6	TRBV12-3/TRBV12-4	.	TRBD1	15	TGTGCCAGCAGTCTGGGACAGGGGGATAATTCACCCCTCCACTTT	CASSLGQGDNSPLHF
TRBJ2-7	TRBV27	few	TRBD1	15	TGTGCCACCGGCCGGTGGACAGGGTTCACCTACGAGCAGTACTTC	CATGRWTGFTYEQYF